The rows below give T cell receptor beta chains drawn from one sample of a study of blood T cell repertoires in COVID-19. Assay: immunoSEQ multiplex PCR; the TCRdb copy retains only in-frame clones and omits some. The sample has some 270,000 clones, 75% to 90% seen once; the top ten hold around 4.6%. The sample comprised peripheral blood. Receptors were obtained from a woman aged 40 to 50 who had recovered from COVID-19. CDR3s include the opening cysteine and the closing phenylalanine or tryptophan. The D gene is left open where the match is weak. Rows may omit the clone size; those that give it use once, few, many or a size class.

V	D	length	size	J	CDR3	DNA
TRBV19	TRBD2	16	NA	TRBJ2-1	CASSILTSGSYNEQFF	TGTGCCAGTAGTATTTTGACTAGCGGGTCCTACAATGAGCAGTTCTTC
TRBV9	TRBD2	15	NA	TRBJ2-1	CASSVASGNFNEQFF	TGTGCCAGCAGCGTAGCCAGCGGGAATTTCAATGAGCAGTTCTTC
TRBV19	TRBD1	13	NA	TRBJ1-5	CAPGQGSNQPQHF	TGTGCTCCGGGACAGGGTAGCAATCAGCCCCAGCATTTT
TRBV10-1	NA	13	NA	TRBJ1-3	CASSEGFGNTIYF	TGCGCCAGCAGTGAGGGCTTTGGAAACACCATATATTTT
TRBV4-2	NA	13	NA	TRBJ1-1	CASSQDSSSEAFF	TGTGCCAGCAGCCAGGACAGTAGTTCTGAAGCTTTCTTT
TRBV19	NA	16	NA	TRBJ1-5	CASSIEEGRVDQPQHF	TGTGCCAGTAGTATAGAGGAGGGGAGGGTCGATCAGCCCCAGCATTTT
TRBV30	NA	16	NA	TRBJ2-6	CAWDPPFTTGANVLTF	TGTGCCTGGGATCCACCCTTTACAACTGGGGCCAACGTCCTGACTTTC
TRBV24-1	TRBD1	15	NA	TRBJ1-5	CATSDPTGGDQPQHF	TGTGCCACCAGTGATCCAACAGGGGGAGATCAGCCCCAGCATTTT
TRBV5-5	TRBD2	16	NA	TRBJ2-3	CASSLFSGRSEDTQYF	TGTGCCAGCAGCTTGTTTAGCGGGAGATCAGAGGATACGCAGTATTTT
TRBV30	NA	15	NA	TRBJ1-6	CAWSVGAGINSPLHF	TGTGCCTGGAGTGTAGGAGCTGGAATCAATTCACCCCTCCACTTT
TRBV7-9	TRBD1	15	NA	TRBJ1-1	CASSPGQTRNTEAFF	TGTGCCAGCAGCCCGGGACAGACCAGGAACACTGAAGCTTTCTTT
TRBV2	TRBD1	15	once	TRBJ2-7	CASSPQGMASYEQYF	TGTGCCAGCAGCCCACAGGGGATGGCTTCCTACGAGCAGTACTTC
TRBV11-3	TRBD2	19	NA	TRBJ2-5	CASSSRGTSGPTGSETQYF	TGTGCCAGCAGCTCCCGAGGGACTAGCGGGCCCACTGGCTCAGAGACCCAGTACTTC
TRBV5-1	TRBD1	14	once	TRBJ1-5	CASSETGGRQPQHF	TGCGCCAGCAGCGAGACAGGGGGCCGTCAGCCCCAGCATTTT
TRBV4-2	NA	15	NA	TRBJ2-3	CASSQGGRRADTQYF	TGTGCCAGCAGCCAAGGAGGTCGCCGGGCAGATACGCAGTATTTT
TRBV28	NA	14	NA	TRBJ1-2	CASKTRLSNYGYTF	TGTGCCAGCAAAACGAGGCTCAGCAACTATGGCTACACCTTC
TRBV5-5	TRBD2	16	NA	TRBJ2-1	CASSYLSTSGRGEQFF	TGTGCCAGCAGCTACCTCTCGACTAGCGGGAGGGGGGAGCAGTTCTTC
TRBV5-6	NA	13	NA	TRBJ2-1	CASSYAAPNEQFF	TGTGCCAGCAGCTATGCAGCGCCCAATGAGCAGTTCTTC
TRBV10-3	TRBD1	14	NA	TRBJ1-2	CAISESGQYYGYTF	TGTGCCATCAGTGAGTCGGGACAGTACTATGGCTACACCTTC
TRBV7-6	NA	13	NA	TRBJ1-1	CASQEGQTTEAFF	TGTGCCAGCCAAGAGGGACAAACCACTGAAGCTTTCTTT
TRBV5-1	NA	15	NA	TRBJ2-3	CASSLGGAITDTQYF	TGCGCCAGCAGCTTGGGCGGGGCGATCACAGATACGCAGTATTTT
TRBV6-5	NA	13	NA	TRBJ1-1	CASSRVVDTEAFF	TGTGCCAGCAGTAGAGTGGTGGACACTGAAGCTTTCTTT
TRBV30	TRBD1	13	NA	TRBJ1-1	CAWSRGSGGEAFF	TGTGCCTGGAGCAGGGGGAGTGGTGGTGAAGCTTTCTTT
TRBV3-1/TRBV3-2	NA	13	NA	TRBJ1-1	CASSPHLDLEAFF	TGTGCCAGCAGCCCTCACCTAGACCTTGAAGCTTTCTTT
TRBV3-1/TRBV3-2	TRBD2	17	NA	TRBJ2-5	CASSQDQAGGPGETQYF	TGTGCCAGCAGCCAAGATCAGGCGGGAGGGCCCGGTGAGACCCAGTACTTC
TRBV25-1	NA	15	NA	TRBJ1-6	CASSERGRVNSPLHF	TGTGCCAGCAGTGAAAGGGGCAGGGTGAATTCACCCCTCCACTTT
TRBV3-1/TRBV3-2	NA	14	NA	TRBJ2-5	CASSQGAGQETQYF	TGTGCCAGCAGCCAAGGGGCAGGGCAAGAGACCCAGTACTTC